The 30 T cell receptor beta chains presented below share a single source sample, sequenced in a study of cytomegalovirus exposure and HLA in healthy donors. In the PCR, 60 Vbeta and 13 Jbeta primers were used. Data came from immunoSEQ multiplex PCR; TCRdb stores just in-frame clones and leaves some out. The repertoire holds 150,000 to 180,000 clones, with 70% to 80% as singletons. Source material: PBMCs. These receptors were taken from a man aged 25 to 40 in good health and CMV-seropositive.

This clone occurred a few times. The chain is built from TRBV30 and TRBJ1-5, with D possibly matching TRBD1 (6 bases). With 0 bases removed from V and 7 bases from J, the gap between germline ends came to 10 bases. Per the germline V gene, CDR1 is GTSNPN and CDR2 is SVGIG (reference sequence). This CDR3 is 13 amino acids long. In DNA form, the CDR3 reads TGTGCCTGGAGTGTACAGGGAGACCAGCCCCAGCATTTT. Translation gives CAWSVQGDQPQHF.

The rearrangement links TRBV28 to TRBJ1-5, with D unresolved. The germline V gene has CDR1 MDHEN and CDR2 SYDVKM. CDR3 length: 13 amino acids. V lost 10 bases and J lost 2, with 12 bases in between. This CDR3 is CATPGRGNQPQHF. DNA of the CDR3: TGTGCCACTCCGGGGAGGGGCAATCAGCCCCAGCATTTT.

This rearrangement joins TRBV7-9 to TRBJ1-1; 7 bases line up with TRBD1. Germline V gene data show CDR1 as SEHNR and CDR2 as FQNEAQ (reference sequence). The CDR3 loop spans 15 amino acids. Trimming removed 1 base from V and 7 bases from J; junction bases left unmatched: 9. The CDR3 region has the DNA TGTGCCAGCAGCTTAGAGTTGAGGGGGCGAAATGAAGCTTTCTTT. The encoded protein is CASSLELRGRNEAFF. The entire variable domain, with the rest obtained from reference TRBV7-9 and TRBJ1-1, is as follows: DTGVSQNPRHKITKRGQNVTFRCDPISEHNRLYWYRQTLGQGPEFLTYFQNEAQLEKSRLLSDRFSAERPKGSFSTLEIQRTEQGDSAMYLCASSLELRGRNEAFFGQGTRLTVV.

This clone has more than one count but fewer than ten. The chain recombines TRBV6-5 with TRBJ1-2, with 8 nucleotides matching TRBD1. Germline V CDR1 and CDR2: MNHEY, SVGAGI. The CDR3 is made up of 12 amino acids. Losses at the gene ends were 6 bases for V and 11 bases for J; bases not matched to a gene: 8. CDR3 residues: CASSTRDRMYTF. The CDR3 DNA sequence: TGTGCCAGCAGCACCCGGGACAGGATGTACACCTTC.

The rearrangement uses TRBV11-2 and TRBJ2-7; 12 nucleotides match TRBD2. The CDR3 sequence is 16 residues long. V lost 4 bases to trimming and J lost 7 bases; unmatched junction nucleotides: 11. CDR1 is SGHAT, CDR2 FQNNGV, per germline. CDR3 sequence: CASSSSLGLAGWEQYF. In DNA, the CDR3 is TGTGCCAGCAGCTCCTCACTCGGACTAGCGGGGTGGGAGCAGTACTTC.

The J gene is TRBJ1-5, the V gene TRBV30, with a possible D match to TRBD1 (6 bases). V was shortened by 5 bases and J by 6 bases, with 20 bases between the two germline ends. Germline assignment: CDR1 GTSNPN and CDR2 SVGIG (reference sequence). There are 15 residues in the CDR3. CDR3 nucleotides: TGTGCCTGGGGAACGCGTTTGGGGGCGGGTCAGCCCCAGCATTTT. Amino acid sequence: CAWGTRLGAGQPQHF. The variable domain in full, completed from reference TRBV30 and TRBJ1-5, reads SQTIHQWPATLVQPVGSPLSLECTVEGTSNPNLYWYRQAAGRGLQLLFYSVGIGQISSEVPQNLSASRPQDRQFILSSKKLLLSDSGFYLCAWGTRLGAGQPQHFGDGTRLSIL.

This chain uses TRBV4-3 with TRBJ1-4; D call uncertain. The germline V gene has CDR1 LGHNA and CDR2 YSLEER. The CDR3 is 15 amino acids. V was clipped by 1 base and J by 2 bases, with 8 bases between them. CDR3 bases: TGCGCCAGCAGCCAAGGAGGCAAGACTAATGAAAAACTGTTTTTT. Its protein is CASSQGGKTNEKLFF.

The chain is built from TRBV10-3 and TRBJ1-4, with 7 bases that match TRBD1. The V and J ends lost 5 bases and 2 bases, in that order; junction bases with no gene match: 2. Germline V CDR1 and CDR2: ENHRY, SYGVKD. The CDR3 contains 14 residues. The CDR3 loop reads CAISPGGTNEKLFF. The CDR3 DNA sequence: TGTGCCATCAGTCCAGGGGGTACTAATGAAAAACTGTTTTTT.

The chain is built from TRBV28 and TRBJ2-2; TRBD2 is a possible D gene (5 bases). The germline V gene has CDR1 MDHEN and CDR2 SYDVKM. Deletions cut 4 bases from V and 1 base from J, with 16 bases between. The CDR3 sequence is 17 residues long. The CDR3 DNA reads as TGTGCCAGCAGTTCGAACTCATTCGGACTGAACACCGGGGAGCTGTTTTTT. Translated: CASSSNSFGLNTGELFF.

The chain recombines TRBV18 with TRBJ2-5, with D uncertain. CDR1 is KGHSH, CDR2 LQKENI, per germline. The ends were cut back, 6 bases at V and 3 bases at J, with 11 bases in the middle. The CDR3 totals 13 residues. The CDR3 nucleotides read TGTGCCAGCTCCCCCATGGCCGAAGAGACCCAGTACTTC. Residues: CASSPMAEETQYF.

The V and J genes are TRBV28 and TRBJ2-7; no reliable D call. CDR1 MDHEN and CDR2 SYDVKM come from the germline V gene. The CDR3 is 13 amino acids. Trimming shortened V by 6 bases and J by 3 bases, and 12 bases separated the two germline ends. The CDR3, as DNA: TGTGCCAGCAGCTCCCTTCCGAGCTACGAGCAGTACTTC. Translation gives CASSSLPSYEQYF. The entire variable domain, with the rest obtained from reference TRBV28 and TRBJ2-7, is as follows: DVKVTQSSRYLVKRTGEKVFLECVQDMDHENMFWYRQDPGLGLRLIYFSYDVKMKEKGDIPEGYSVSREKKERFSLILESASTNQTSMYLCASSSLPSYEQYFGPGTRLTVT.

The chain couples TRBV28 to TRBJ1-2; perhaps TRBD1 as D (6 bases). The germline gives CDR1 MDHEN, CDR2 SYDVKM. V lost 5 bases and J lost 2, with 15 bases in between. CDR3 length: 15 residues. Here the CDR3 reads CASSPREGGNYGYTF. CDR3 nucleotides: TGTGCCAGCAGTCCCCGGGAGGGGGGGAACTATGGCTACACCTTC.

This chain links TRBV29-1 with TRBJ2-6; 7 nucleotides line up with TRBD1. Per the germline V gene, CDR1 is SQVTM and CDR2 is ANQGSEA. J was trimmed by 0 bases and V by 7 bases; bases with no gene match: 6. CDR3 length: 15 amino acids. CDR3 loop: CSAGTASSGANVLTF. DNA for the CDR3: TGCAGCGCCGGGACAGCGAGCTCTGGGGCCAACGTCCTGACTTTC.

V and J are TRBV10-3 and TRBJ2-7, with a weak D call TRBD1 (7 bases). The CDR3 has 20 amino acids. V was shortened by 4 bases and J by 3 bases, with 31 bases between the two germline ends. Germline loops: CDR1 ENHRY, CDR2 SYGVKD. The CDR3: CAISGQGGGIPTDNIYEQYF. The CDR3 DNA reads TGTGCCATCAGTGGACAGGGCGGAGGGATTCCAACGGATAACATCTACGAGCAGTACTTC.

V is TRBV28 and J is TRBJ2-5; the D gene is possibly TRBD1 (6 bases). Germline-derived CDR1 and CDR2 are MDHEN and SYDVKM. Trimming removed 6 bases at V and 5 bases at J, with 19 bases between. The CDR3 runs to 15 residues. The CDR3 loop is CASSPLNTGLETQYF. CDR3 DNA: TGTGCCAGCAGCCCCTTGAATACAGGGCTCGAGACCCAGTACTTC.

This clone was detected once. The chain has TRBV18 and TRBJ2-3; maybe TRBD1 (5 bases). Trimming shortened V by 2 bases and J by 3 bases, and 6 bases separated the two germline ends. Germline CDR1 reads KGHSH; CDR2 reads LQKENI. This CDR3 spans 13 amino acids. CDR3 region: CASSPSGTDTQYF. The DNA of the CDR3 is TGTGCCAGCTCACCATCAGGGACAGATACGCAGTATTTT. The full variable domain, rest sourced from reference TRBV18 and TRBJ2-3, is NAGVMQNPRHLVRRRGQEARLRCSPMKGHSHVYWYRQLPEEGLKFMVYLQKENIIDESGMPKERFSAEFPKEGPSILRIQQVVRGDSAAYFCASSPSGTDTQYFGPGTRLTVL.

CDR3 in amino acids: CASSAQGSNTGELFF. CDR3 nucleotides: TGTGCCAGCAGCGCACAGGGCTCTAACACCGGGGAGCTGTTTTTT. V gene TRBV7-2 combines with J gene TRBJ2-2; tentative D call: TRBD1 (6 bases). The CDR3 runs 15 residues. V was trimmed by 5 bases and J by 2 bases, leaving 12 bases between them. Germline CDR1 is SGHTA and CDR2 is FQGNSA.

This CDR3 reads CASSSPRDGLGPYEQYF. In nucleotides, the CDR3 is TGTGCCAGCAGCTCCCCGCGTGACGGACTAGGCCCCTACGAGCAGTACTTC. The V gene is TRBV5-8, the J gene TRBJ2-7, with 7 positions matching TRBD2. Germline V gene lookup returns CDR1 SGHTS and CDR2 YDEGEE. The CDR3 is made up of 17 amino acids. V lost 3 bases, J lost 2 bases, and 14 bases stayed unmatched. Filled out from reference TRBV5-8 and TRBJ2-7, the complete variable domain reads EAGVTQSPTHLIKTRGQQATLRCSPISGHTSVYWYQQALGLGLQFLLWYDEGEERNRGNFPPRFSGRQFPNYSSELNVNALELEDSALYLCASSSPRDGLGPYEQYFGPGTRLTVT.

The rearrangement joins TRBV5-1 to TRBJ2-7; TRBD1 is a possible D gene (5 bases). The CDR3 runs 14 residues. Germline CDR1 SGHRS, CDR2 YFSETQ. V lost 4 bases and J lost 4, with 15 bases in between. As DNA, the CDR3 is TGCGCCAGCAGCGGGGCTCAGGGTTTGTACGAGCAGTACTTC. Amino acids: CASSGAQGLYEQYF.

The V gene is TRBV7-9, the J gene TRBJ1-1; D not resolved. Germline V CDR1 and CDR2: SEHNR, FQNEAQ (reference sequence). The CDR3 has 13 residues. The ends were cut back, 5 bases at V and 2 bases at J, with 9 bases in the middle. The DNA of the CDR3 is TGTGCCAGCAGCGCGTCAGGTAACACTGAAGCTTTCTTT. It specifies CASSASGNTEAFF.

The V call is TRBV30, the J call TRBJ1-4, with 7 bases lining up with TRBD1. This CDR3 is 17 amino acids long. V shed 2 bases, J shed 3 bases, and the junction held 12 bases outside the gene matches. CDR1 is GTSNPN, CDR2 SVGIG, per germline (reference sequence). CDR3 protein: CAWSREGAIGANEKLFF. CDR3 nucleotide sequence: TGTGCCTGGAGTAGAGAGGGGGCGATCGGTGCTAATGAAAAACTGTTTTTT.

The rearrangement joins TRBV4-3 to TRBJ2-7; D gene uncertain. Trimming took 4 bases from V and 5 from J, leaving 18 bases between them. The CDR3 is made up of 15 amino acids. Germline loops: CDR1 LGHNA, CDR2 YSLEER. The CDR3 nucleotides are TGCGCCAGCAGCCCCTACACAGCCGAAATTCACGAGCAGTACTTC. As protein: CASSPYTAEIHEQYF.

This chain links TRBV30 with TRBJ2-5, with 7 bases aligning to TRBD1. CDR3 length: 13 residues. Trimming took 3 bases from V and 4 from J; bases not matched to a gene: 5. From germline, CDR1 is GTSNPN and CDR2 SVGIG (reference sequence). CDR3 sequence: CAWSLNRGETQYF. For the CDR3, the DNA is TGTGCCTGGAGCCTCAACAGGGGAGAGACCCAGTACTTC.

The chain uses TRBV7-3 and TRBJ1-1; D perhaps matches TRBD1 (5 bases). Germline V gene sequence: CDR1 SGHTA, CDR2 FQGTGA. This CDR3 comprises 16 residues. The V gene lost 6 bases and the J gene lost 3 bases, with 20 bases spanning the gap. The CDR3 here is CASSSNPPGLDTEAFF. The CDR3 DNA is TGTGCCAGCAGTTCTAACCCCCCAGGGCTGGACACTGAAGCTTTCTTT.

The chain couples TRBV27 to TRBJ2-1, with 8 bases that match TRBD2. J was trimmed by 3 bases and V by 6 bases; bases with no gene match: 4. Germline loops: CDR1 MNHEY, CDR2 SMNVEV (reference sequence). This CDR3 spans 14 amino acids. The CDR3 reads CASRLAVLYNEQFF. CDR3 nucleotide sequence: TGTGCCAGCAGACTAGCGGTCCTCTACAATGAGCAGTTCTTC.

CDR3 nucleotides: TGTGCCAGCAGTAATAGTGGGGCCTCCTACGAGCAGTACTTC. This sequence encodes CASSNSGASYEQYF. V is TRBV6-5 and J is TRBJ2-7; TRBD1 is a possible D gene (5 bases). CDR1 and CDR2 from the germline V gene are MNHEY and SVGAGI. Trimming cost V 5 bases and J 0 bases, with 11 bases left between them. The CDR3 has 14 residues.

The J gene is TRBJ1-1, the V gene TRBV7-8; unclear D gene. Per germline, CDR1 SGHVS and CDR2 FQNEAQ. This CDR3 contains 16 residues. Trimming cost V 5 bases and J 3 bases, with 19 bases left between them. CDR3 coding DNA: TGTGCCAGCAGCGAAGGCGCCGGGGTATTGGACACTGAAGCTTTCTTT. Protein: CASSEGAGVLDTEAFF.

This clone was counted between two and nine times. V usage is TRBV4-2 and J usage is TRBJ1-1; tentatively, D is TRBD1 (5 bases). This CDR3 is built from 13 residues. V lost 2 bases, J lost 6 bases, and 10 bases lay in between. Germline V lookup: CDR1 LGHNA, CDR2 YNFKEQ. In nucleotides, the CDR3 is TGTGCCAGCAGCCAATCGGGGGGGGCTGAAGCTTTCTTT. Translated, it gives CASSQSGGAEAFF.

The genes are TRBV6-1 and TRBJ2-7, with D unresolved. V was cut by 4 bases and J by 3 bases, with 16 bases left in between. Germline assignment: CDR1 MNHNS and CDR2 SASEGT. This CDR3 has 15 amino acids. The CDR3 protein is CASSGFGSSHYEQYF. The CDR3 bases are TGTGCCAGCAGTGGATTTGGTTCAAGCCACTACGAGCAGTACTTC.

The CDR3 is CASSHLGQTGYTF. DNA of the CDR3: TGCGCCAGCAGCCACCTGGGACAGACGGGCTACACCTTC. The chain employs TRBV4-1 and TRBJ1-2; 7 nucleotides agree with TRBD1. The V and J ends lost 3 bases and 8 bases, in that order; junction bases with no gene match: 6. Germline CDR1 reads MGHRA; CDR2 reads YSYEKL. This CDR3 is built from 13 residues.